This note documents a single T cell receptor beta chain sequence. Its antigen is still unknown. No base quality information exists; no much larger clone differs at one position. Using the deep immunoSEQ assay, multiplex PCR amplified TCR CDR3 regions from genomic DNA. Extracted genomic DNA from each cell subset was spread evenly across all wells of several immunoSEQ 96-well plates, with each plate serving as a replicate. For sorted subsets, approximately 200 ng of genomic DNA, equivalent to 30,000 or so T cell genomes, went into each replicate PCR. Purified libraries were quantified with a Qubit 3.0 fluorometer, sized on a Bioanalyzer 2100, and re-quantified with the KAPA Library Quantification kit. A separate single-read 150-cycle Illumina NextSeq 550 flow cell was used to sequence each immunoSEQ 96-well plate. Per the original workflow: Because only junctional sequences without quality scores were contained in the immunoSEQ output, filtering matching that applied to full-length reads could not be performed. To assign V/J genes and CDR3, sequences were annotated using PyIR, a Python wrapper for IgBLAST v1.9, with IMGT germline references. Reads were removed for weak V/J assignments (E-value above 1e-6), missing CDR3, stop codons, out-of-frame junctions, or ambiguous translated residues. V3J clonotypes were defined by identical inferred V gene, J gene, and CDR3 amino acid sequence. To compute the percentage overlap between repertoires, the number of shared unique clonotypes was divided by the size of the smaller repertoire. Richness of each repertoire was evaluated using RTK rarefaction, the Chao1 estimator, and Recon v2.1 estimates of unobserved clonotypes. OLGA was used to compute generation probabilities for all TCRbeta clonotypes that the gDNA method yielded from several donors. Not all clones reach the TCRdb copy of this immuneACCESS table, which keeps in-frame sequences only. Checked studies attribute under half of the gap to unresolved V genes and leave the rest unexplained. That table is the source of V, J and clone size, and D and trimming were worked out from the DNA. In this sample the table shows about 110,000 clones, 68% of which occur a single time. About 25% of the sample lies in the top ten.

Relative to germline, V is missing 9 bases and J is missing 0 bases, with 8 bases of the junction outside any gene match. From the cysteine through the phenylalanine, the CDR3 covers 15 amino acids. Only the CDR3 part of the read is kept: 45 bases, read in frame from the first base. The germline V gene encodes CDR1 LNHDA and CDR2 SQIVND (reference sequence). The donors were healthy, HIV-negative adults with no recently reported acute infections or vaccinations. Only Caucasian adults living in Nashville, Tennessee, USA were represented among the donors. CD8 memory samples combined magnetically selected CD45RO+ cells with CCR7-negative CD45RA+ effector memory (TemRA) cells. Blood was collected by leukapheresis, and PBMCs were isolated by Ficoll-Histopaque density gradient centrifugation and then cryopreserved in liquid nitrogen vapor phase. Analytical flow cytometry was used to check the purity and quantity of every magnetically sorted T cell population. Genomic DNA was isolated from every sorted fraction and measured by UV absorbance on a Nanodrop 2000c.

This specimen comes from a study of shared clonotypes between healthy human individuals (dated by TCRdb to the early 2020s). As for the study more broadly: Three men and a couple of women, aged 18 to 49 years, made up the cohort. For each donor, three plates each were used for CD4 naive and CD4 memory, two plates were used for CD8 naive, and one plate was used for CD8 memory. To estimate repertoire size and how much clonotype sharing occurs between individuals, the study deeply sequenced the blood TCR repertoires of five healthy adults. Different laboratories and diverse techniques were used to prepare libraries and sequence TCR repertoires, to increase sequencing depth and limit assay-specific biases. Each donor's leukapheresis produced roughly between about 0.8 and 8.9 billion PBMCs.

Paper-wide results and their limitations: When a few donors were compared, the shared fraction of clonotypes was 5% to 6.5% for naive CD4, approximately 3.3% for naive CD8, roughly 2.5% for memory CD4, and 0.35% to 0.4% for memory CD8. Estimated clonotype richness was generally larger for naive than for memory subsets. Sampling was restricted to blood, and TCR repertoires in tissues likely differ from the TCR repertoires found in blood. Clonotypes shared by all four sorted-subset donors showed higher generation probabilities than non-shared clonotypes. The small number of donors limited the genetic and exposure-history diversity represented. Pairwise subsampling led to the expectation that sequencing depth would affect the degree of clonotype sharing among donors. Incomplete sequencing was indicated by rarefaction of sorted-subset datasets, despite the large sequencing depth.

Sample: memory CD8+ T cells sorted from blood. The cell subset or site label, read with the paper, signifies: CD45RO+ cells pooled with CCR7-negative TemRA cells. This receptor chain uses TRBV19 and TRBJ2-1, with TRBD1 matching 7 junction bases. The source of this sequence is a woman aged 25 to 39 in good health. The bases are TGTGCCAGCCGGCTCGGGGACAGCTCCTACAATGAGCAGTTCTTC. This gives the protein CASRLGDSSYNEQFF.